This TCR beta chain was recovered during a study of CD4+ T cells in melanoma. Study observations and caveats: CD8+ T cell, macrophage and B cell function reportedly correlated with neoantigen-specific CD4+ T cells. Neoantigen-specific CD4+ T cells in melanoma reportedly had diverse differentiation states.

Generated by immunoSEQ multiplex PCR, the TCRdb table keeps only in-frame clones and is missing some. The sample includes 110,000 to 150,000 clones, 80% to 95% of them seen just once. As to this clone: Its target is not known.

There are 15 residues in the CDR3. Germline CDR1 is MNHEY and CDR2 is SVGAGI. V dropped 6 bases and J dropped 7 bases, with 21 bases sitting between them. V and J are TRBV6-5 and TRBJ2-5; tentative D call: TRBD1 (6 bases). The TCR was taken from a human donor with melanoma. CDR3 region: CASRTVNAGGGTQYF. The CDR3 DNA sequence: TGTGCCAGCAGAACCGTTAACGCTGGGGGCGGGACCCAGTACTTC.